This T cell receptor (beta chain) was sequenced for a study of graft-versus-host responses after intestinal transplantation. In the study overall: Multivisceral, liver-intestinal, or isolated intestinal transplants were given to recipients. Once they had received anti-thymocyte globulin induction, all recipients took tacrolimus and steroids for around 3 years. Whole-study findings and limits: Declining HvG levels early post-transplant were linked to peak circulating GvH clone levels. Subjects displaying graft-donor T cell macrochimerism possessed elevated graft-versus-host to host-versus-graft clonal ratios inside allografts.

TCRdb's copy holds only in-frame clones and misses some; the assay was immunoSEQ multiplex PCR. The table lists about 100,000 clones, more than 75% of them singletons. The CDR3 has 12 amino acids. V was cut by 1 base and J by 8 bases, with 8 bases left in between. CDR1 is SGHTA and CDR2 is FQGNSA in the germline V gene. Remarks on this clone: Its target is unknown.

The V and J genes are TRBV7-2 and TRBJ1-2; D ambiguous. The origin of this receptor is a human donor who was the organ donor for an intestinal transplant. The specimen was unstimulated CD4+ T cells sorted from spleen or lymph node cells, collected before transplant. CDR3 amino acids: CASSLDTVGYTF. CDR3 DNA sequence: TGTGCCAGCAGCTTAGATACAGTCGGCTACACCTTC.